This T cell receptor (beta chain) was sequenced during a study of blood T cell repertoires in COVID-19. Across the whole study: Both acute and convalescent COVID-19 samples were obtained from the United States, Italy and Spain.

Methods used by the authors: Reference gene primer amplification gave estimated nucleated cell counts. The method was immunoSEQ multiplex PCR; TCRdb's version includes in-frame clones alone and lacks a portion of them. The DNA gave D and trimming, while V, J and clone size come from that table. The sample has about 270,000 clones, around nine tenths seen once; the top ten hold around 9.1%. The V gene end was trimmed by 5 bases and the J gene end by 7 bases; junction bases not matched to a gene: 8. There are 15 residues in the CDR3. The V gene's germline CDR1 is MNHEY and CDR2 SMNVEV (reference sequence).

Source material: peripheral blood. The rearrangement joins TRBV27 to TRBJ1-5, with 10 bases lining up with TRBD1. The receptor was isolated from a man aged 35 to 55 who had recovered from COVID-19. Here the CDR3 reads CASSELTGGGQPQHF. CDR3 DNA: TGTGCCAGCAGTGAACTGACAGGGGGCGGGCAGCCCCAGCATTTT.